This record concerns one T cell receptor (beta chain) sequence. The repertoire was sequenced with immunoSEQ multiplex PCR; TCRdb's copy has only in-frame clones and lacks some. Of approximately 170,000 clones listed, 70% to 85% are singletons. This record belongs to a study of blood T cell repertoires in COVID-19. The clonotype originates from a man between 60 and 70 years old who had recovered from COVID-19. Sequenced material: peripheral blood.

CDR3 in amino acids: CASRLFGAGELFF. The CDR3 bases are TGTGCCAGCAGATTATTCGGGGCCGGGGAGCTGTTTTTT. The V call is TRBV3-1 (or the pseudogene TRBV3-2), the J call TRBJ2-2; D might be TRBD2 (5 bases). This CDR3 spans 13 amino acids. V was pared by 6 bases and J by 6 bases, with 11 bases between. Per germline, CDR1 LGHDT and CDR2 YNNKEL (reference sequence).